The 30 T cell receptor beta chains presented below share a single source sample, sequenced in a study of T-cell reconstitution after alpha-beta-depleted transplantation in children (dated by TCRdb to about 2016). The receptor library was made with PCR. Sequencing was carried out with an Illumina HiSeq 2500. To normalize quantification of the TCRbeta repertoire, the TCR libraries were built with molecular barcoding that relied on unique molecular identifiers. TCRdb reworked the public reads: Q25 trimming with fastp, MiXCR clone assembly, productive beta chains retained. Identical CDR3 proteins give one entry, which carries the most common genes and DNA. This sample lists 750,000 to 950,000 distinct CDR3 sequences; approximately 15% were detected once. Around 4.5% of the sample rests with the top ten. What this sample's treatment or condition label stands for: allogeneic hematopoietic cell transplantation with graft depleted of TCRalphabeta T cells and CD19 B cells.

The sample consisted of PBMCs, mostly from graft donor cells, taken 360 days after TCRalphabeta/CD19-depleted stem cell transplant. These receptor sequences come from a male patient younger than 18 who had a stem cell transplant for acute lymphoblastic leukemia, so the T cells may come from the graft donor.

This clonotype was seen many times. The CDR3 protein is CASSLPSGGNEQFF. CDR3 sequence (DNA): TGCGCCAGCAGCTTGCCTAGCGGTGGAAATGAGCAGTTCTTC. The chain links TRBV5-1 to TRBJ2-1, with 7 bases fitting TRBD2. The germline V gene has CDR1 SGHRS and CDR2 YFSETQ. V lost 1 base to trimming and J lost 7 bases; unmatched junction nucleotides: 5. This CDR3 is 14 amino acids long.

This clonotype has a handful of counts. The V and J genes are TRBV12-3 or TRBV12-4 and TRBJ1-3; D remains ambiguous. The CDR3 consists of 18 residues. The V gene lost 5 bases and the J gene lost 0 bases, with 20 bases spanning the gap. CDR3 protein: CASSALTGRSSSGNTIYF. The CDR3 nucleotides read TGTGCCAGCAGTGCCTTAACCGGACGGTCGAGCTCTGGAAACACCATATATTTT.

The chain employs TRBV7-9 and TRBJ2-7; D possibly corresponds to TRBD2 (6 bases). The CDR3 sequence is 14 residues long. Trimming took off 6 bases at V and 5 bases at J, with 17 bases between the two ends. Per germline, CDR1 SEHNR and CDR2 FQNEAQ (reference sequence). CDR3 region: CASSSGVRADEQYF. DNA of the CDR3: TGTGCCAGCAGTTCGGGGGTTCGGGCGGACGAGCAGTACTTC.

The CDR3: CASSEGQGASNTEAFF. DNA for the CDR3: TGTGCCAGCAGTGAAGGTCAGGGGGCTTCGAACACTGAAGCTTTCTTT. The chain has TRBV25-1 and TRBJ1-1; TRBD1 matches 8 bases. The CDR3 consists of 16 residues. Looked up from germline, CDR1 is MGHDK and CDR2 is SYGVNS. The V segment lost 2 bases and the J segment 1 base; nucleotides outside the gene matches: 6.

The genes are TRBV7-2 and TRBJ2-5; 8 bases are a match to TRBD2. The junction had 9 bases not matched to a gene; V was cut back by 1 base and J by 2 bases. The CDR3 spans 17 residues. Looked up from germline, CDR1 is SGHTA and CDR2 is FQGNSA. The CDR3 spells CASSLVGSGTRQETQYF. The CDR3 DNA sequence: TGTGCCAGCAGCTTAGTTGGGTCCGGGACTAGACAAGAGACCCAGTACTTC. Full variable domain (outside the CDR3, taken from reference TRBV7-2 and TRBJ2-5): GAGVSQSPSNKVTEKGKDVELRCDPISGHTALYWYRQSLGQGLEFLIYFQGNSAPDKSGLPSDRFSAERTGGSVSTLTIQRTQQEDSAVYLCASSLVGSGTRQETQYFGPGTRLLVL.

This clonotype was observed at least ten times. This sequence joins TRBV12-3 or TRBV12-4 and TRBJ1-1, with D hard to call. This CDR3 is 15 amino acids long. The ends were cut back, 5 bases at V and 0 bases at J, with 13 bases in the middle. The CDR3 spells CASSIPRTLNTEAFF. The CDR3 bases are TGTGCCAGCAGTATCCCCCGGACTTTGAACACTGAAGCTTTCTTT.

The chain uses TRBV18 and TRBJ1-6, with 7 positions matching TRBD1. The CDR3 has 15 amino acids. The V gene end was trimmed by 0 bases and the J gene end by 9 bases; junction bases not matched to a gene: 5. CDR1 and CDR2 from the germline V gene are KGHSH and LQKENI. CDR3 residues: CASSPPDRAASPLHF. The CDR3 DNA follows: TGTGCCAGCTCACCACCCGACAGGGCCGCTTCACCCCTCCACTTT.

This clonotype was observed at least ten times. This chain connects TRBV20-1 to TRBJ2-7; D possibly corresponds to TRBD1 (5 bases). V was clipped by 2 bases and J by 4 bases, with 18 bases between them. Looked up from germline, CDR1 is DFQATT and CDR2 is SNEGSKA (reference sequence). This CDR3 comprises 15 residues. As DNA, the CDR3 is TGCAGTGCTAGATATATCAGACAGCCGGGTTACGAGCAGTACTTC. Protein: CSARYIRQPGYEQYF.

V and J are TRBV5-1 and TRBJ1-5; D ambiguous. V was trimmed by 1 base and J by 6 bases, leaving 11 bases between them. CDR3 length: 14 amino acids. Per germline, CDR1 SGHRS and CDR2 YFSETQ. In DNA, the CDR3 is TGCGCCAGCAGCTTGACGGCGATGAGTCAGCCCCAGCATTTT. Translation: CASSLTAMSQPQHF. The entire variable domain, with the rest obtained from reference TRBV5-1 and TRBJ1-5, is as follows: KAGVTQTPRYLIKTRGQQVTLSCSPISGHRSVSWYQQTPGQGLQFLFEYFSETQRNKGNFPGRFSGRQFSNSRSEMNVSTLELGDSALYLCASSLTAMSQPQHFGDGTRLSIL.

V and J are TRBV6-5 and TRBJ2-4; 7 bases align to TRBD1. The CDR3 is 14 residues long. The V segment lost 4 bases and the J segment 6 bases; nucleotides outside the gene matches: 6. From germline, CDR1 is MNHEY and CDR2 SVGAGI. The CDR3 loop reads CASSSMTGTNIQYF. The CDR3 DNA follows: TGTGCCAGCAGTTCCATGACAGGGACAAACATTCAGTACTTC.

This clonotype was observed a few times. The rearrangement links TRBV25-1 to TRBJ2-1; 11 bases are shared with TRBD2. Per the germline V gene, CDR1 is MGHDK and CDR2 is SYGVNS. This CDR3 spans 15 amino acids. V lost 6 bases and J lost 3; bases outside the gene matches: 4. The CDR3 is CASRTTSGIYNEQFF. The CDR3 region has the DNA TGTGCCAGCAGGACGACTAGCGGGATCTACAATGAGCAGTTCTTC.

The chain couples TRBV7-8 to TRBJ2-2, with no clear D. The CDR3 is made up of 13 amino acids. CDR1 is SGHVS, CDR2 FQNEAQ, per germline. Trimming took off 6 bases at V and 6 bases at J, with 11 bases between the two ends. The CDR3 bases are TGTGCCAGCAGTCCCGGGTTCGCCGGGGAGCTGTTTTTT. It specifies CASSPGFAGELFF.

The V gene is TRBV12-3 or TRBV12-4, the J gene TRBJ2-7; 7 positions agree with TRBD1. Trimming cost V 5 bases and J 2 bases; bases outside gene matches: 9. The CDR3 spans 15 residues. The CDR3 nucleotides are TGTGCCAGCAGTATGACGAGGCAGGGGGCCTACGAGCAGTACTTC. Residues: CASSMTRQGAYEQYF.

The genes are TRBV19 and TRBJ1-3; no firm D call. This CDR3 contains 15 residues. Germline V gene sequence: CDR1 LNHDA, CDR2 SQIVND (reference sequence). V shed 7 bases and J shed 0 bases, with 13 bases lying between them. The DNA of the CDR3 is TGTGCCAGTACCAACGGACCGAACTCTGGAAACACCATATATTTT. Its translation: CASTNGPNSGNTIYF.

The rearrangement joins TRBV12-3 or TRBV12-4 to TRBJ2-2, with TRBD2 matching over 13 bases. There are 16 residues in the CDR3. V dropped 5 bases and J dropped 6; count of bases not matched to a gene: 6. CDR3 residues: CASSPRTSGRPGELFF. CDR3 bases: TGTGCCAGCAGTCCGCGGACTAGCGGGAGACCCGGGGAGCTGTTTTTT.

This clonotype was observed a handful of times. This rearrangement joins TRBV28 to TRBJ2-7; 9 nucleotides match TRBD1. Germline assignment: CDR1 MDHEN and CDR2 SYDVKM. The junction had 9 bases not matched to a gene; V was cut back by 5 bases and J by 4 bases. The CDR3 is 15 residues long. This chain's CDR3 is CASSQIPGQGYEQYF. The CDR3 bases are TGTGCCAGCAGTCAAATCCCGGGACAGGGATACGAGCAGTACTTC.

This clonotype has more than one count but fewer than ten. This chain links TRBV12-3 or TRBV12-4 with TRBJ2-4; possibly TRBD1 for D (7 bases). V was pared by 6 bases and J by 0 bases, with 15 bases between. This CDR3 is 16 amino acids long. The CDR3 sequence is CASRPRQGLAKNIQYF. The CDR3 DNA follows: TGTGCCAGCAGGCCTCGACAGGGACTAGCCAAAAACATTCAGTACTTC.

The chain employs TRBV4-1 and TRBJ1-1; TRBD1 might be the D (6 bases). Germline V lookup: CDR1 MGHRA, CDR2 YSYEKL. CDR3 size: 16 residues. Trimming took 1 base from V and 2 from J, leaving 14 bases between them. The CDR3 DNA is TGCGCCAGCAGCCAAGTACTGGGGGCGTTTAACACTGAAGCTTTCTTT. It specifies CASSQVLGAFNTEAFF.

This clonotype was detected only a few times. The chain carries TRBV12-3 or TRBV12-4 and TRBJ2-7, with 12 positions matching TRBD2. V shed 4 bases, J shed 0 bases, and the junction held 16 bases outside the gene matches. The CDR3 runs to 20 residues. Here the CDR3 DNA reads TGTGCCAGCAGTTCATTGGTCAGGGGCCTAGCGGGAGGGAGCTCCTACGAGCAGTACTTC. Residues: CASSSLVRGLAGGSSYEQYF.

This clonotype occurred many times. The chain is built from TRBV6-5 and TRBJ2-1, with 7 positions matching TRBD2. After removal of 0 bases from V and 7 bases from J, the junction contained 6 bases not matched to a gene. The CDR3 length is 15 residues. In germline, CDR1 is MNHEY, CDR2 SVGAGI. Here the CDR3 reads CASSYSISGINEQFF. Here the CDR3 DNA reads TGTGCCAGCAGTTACTCGATAAGCGGGATTAATGAGCAGTTCTTC.

This chain uses TRBV27 with TRBJ2-1, with D possibly being TRBD2 (6 bases). The CDR3 sequence is 15 residues long. Germline lookup yields CDR1 MNHEY and CDR2 SMNVEV (reference sequence). V gave up 6 bases and J gave up 4 bases, with 16 bases separating them. CDR3 sequence reads: CASRDSGRYYNEQFF. Here the CDR3 DNA reads TGTGCCAGCAGGGATAGCGGCAGATATTACAATGAGCAGTTCTTC.

This chain joins TRBV10-1 and TRBJ2-2, with no clear D. The CDR3 length is 17 residues. Germline values: CDR1 WNHNN, CDR2 SYGVQD (reference sequence). Trimming removed 5 bases from V and 4 bases from J, with 20 bases in between. The CDR3 DNA sequence: TGCGCCAGCAGTACGGCTGACGTGGGATCGCTCACCGGGGAGCTGTTTTTT. Amino acid sequence: CASSTADVGSLTGELFF.

This clonotype was recorded at least ten times. V and J are TRBV12-3 or TRBV12-4 and TRBJ2-7, with 10 bases lining up with TRBD1. The CDR3 has 14 amino acids. J was trimmed by 4 bases and V by 5 bases; bases with no gene match: 5. The CDR3 bases are TGTGCCAGCAGTAGACAGGGGGCAGGATACGAGCAGTACTTC. Its translation is CASSRQGAGYEQYF.

The chain couples TRBV11-1 to TRBJ2-3, with D perhaps matching TRBD1 (5 bases). The CDR3 has 19 amino acids. The germline CDR1 and CDR2 sequences are SGHAT and FQDESV (reference sequence). The germline V and J ends were trimmed by 3 bases and 1 base, with 23 bases remaining between them. Written as DNA, the CDR3 is TGTGCCAGCAGCTTTCCCACAGGTGTCGGAGAGATGGGCACAGATACGCAGTATTTT. This sequence encodes CASSFPTGVGEMGTDTQYF.

This clonotype was found a few times. The chain joins TRBV12-3 or TRBV12-4 to TRBJ2-1; 9 nucleotides line up with TRBD2. CDR3 length: 17 residues. Unmatched junction bases numbered 11, after V lost 3 bases and J lost 5 bases. In DNA, the CDR3 is TGTGCCAGCAGTTTCCCTGCGAGCGGGAGGACAAACAATGAGCAGTTCTTC. It specifies CASSFPASGRTNNEQFF.

This rearrangement joins TRBV7-2 to TRBJ2-3; maybe TRBD2 (5 bases). Germline CDR1 is SGHTA and CDR2 is FQGNSA. Between the trimmed V and J ends, which lost 10 bases and 6 bases, there was a span of 17 bases. This CDR3 region has 13 residues. The CDR3 DNA is TGTGCCACTACACGGGAAGCGAGGGATACGCAGTATTTT. It translates to CATTREARDTQYF.

This clonotype was seen many times. The chain uses TRBV18 and TRBJ2-7; 7 positions agree with TRBD1. CDR3 length equals 15 residues. The ends lost 3 bases at V and 3 bases at J; junction bases unmatched: 8. The germline CDR1 and CDR2 sequences are KGHSH and LQKENI. CDR3 amino acids: CASSPTGQFNYEQYF. The CDR3 DNA reads as TGTGCCAGCTCACCGACGGGACAGTTTAACTACGAGCAGTACTTC.

This clonotype was counted a few times. The rearrangement links TRBV6-2 or TRBV6-3 to TRBJ2-1; D is perhaps TRBD2 (6 bases). Germline V gene sequence: CDR1 MNHEY, CDR2 SVGEGT. The CDR3 extends over 14 amino acids. V was cut by 6 bases and J by 7 bases, with 16 bases left in between. CDR3 sequence reads: CASRRGGTRNEQFF. The CDR3 nucleotides read TGTGCCAGCAGGCGGGGCGGGACGAGGAATGAGCAGTTCTTC.

This clonotype has just a few counts. The rearrangement joins TRBV29-1 to TRBJ1-2, with 7 bases lining up with TRBD1. The junction had 12 bases not matched to a gene; V was cut back by 6 bases and J by 2 bases. Germline V gives CDR1 SQVTM, CDR2 ANQGSEA. The CDR3 length is 15 residues. For the CDR3, the DNA is TGCAGCGTCAGGAGGCCTCAAGGGGGCAACTATGGCTACACCTTC. It is translated as CSVRRPQGGNYGYTF.

The rearrangement uses TRBV6-5 and TRBJ1-1; tentative D call: TRBD1 (5 bases). The CDR3 has 11 residues. Germline V CDR1 and CDR2: MNHEY, SVGAGI. Trimming cost V 8 bases and J 5 bases, with 9 bases left between them. CDR3: CASGGWTEAFF. The CDR3 coding sequence is TGTGCCAGCGGGGGTTGGACTGAAGCTTTCTTT.